Each of the 31 T cell receptor beta chains below was sequenced from the same sample in a study of T cells in Graves' hyperthyroidism and ophthalmopathy. Using RNA transcripts as the source, TCR beta CDR3 regions were amplified. The TCR CDR3 was amplified in a first-round RT-PCR using the HTBI primer set. TCRdb called the multiplex PCR reads again in MiXCR, with one record for every CDR3 protein. The sample records roughly 700,000 distinct CDR3 sequences, approximately 36% being singletons. Sequencing input: blood. Receptors were obtained from a woman aged 40 to 49 with Graves' hyperthyroidism.

The chain has TRBV2 and TRBJ1-2, with 10 bases lining up with TRBD1. Germline CDR1 is SNHLY and CDR2 is FYNNEI. This CDR3 comprises 12 residues. After removal of 10 bases from V and 7 bases from J, the junction contained 6 bases not matched to a gene. CDR3 protein: CAKGTGAGGYTF. CDR3 DNA sequence: TGTGCCAAAGGGACAGGGGCAGGTGGCTACACCTTC. Combining the CDR3 with reference TRBV2 and TRBJ1-2 gives the whole variable domain EPEVTQTPSHQVTQMGQEVILRCVPISNHLYFYWYRQILGQKVEFLVSFYNNEISEKSEIFDDQFSVERPDGSNFTLKIRSTKLEDSAMYFCAKGTGAGGYTFGSGTRLTVV.

Concerning this clonotype: A much larger clone sits a single nucleotide away, making a read error possible. In DNA form, the CDR3 reads TGTGCCAGTAGTATAAGTGTCGCAGGCAATCAGCCCCAGTATTTT. It specifies CASSISVAGNQPQYF. This chain links TRBV19 with TRBJ1-5; no firm D call. The DNA end is more similar to TRBJ2-3, so the J call may be wrong. The CDR3 extends over 15 amino acids. In germline, CDR1 is LNHDA, CDR2 SQIVND (reference sequence).

J is TRBJ2-7 and V is TRBV2; D may be TRBD2 (5 bases). V was shortened by 6 bases and J by 1 base, with 13 bases between the two germline ends. Germline CDR1 SNHLY, CDR2 FYNNEI. The CDR3 contains 14 residues. CDR3 sequence: CASRLRRESYEQYF. The DNA for the CDR3 is TGTGCCAGCAGACTTAGACGGGAATCCTACGAGCAGTACTTC.

This clonotype was found many times. The chain uses TRBV13 and TRBJ1-2; D gene unclear. Trimming removed 6 bases from V and 2 bases from J, with 10 bases in between. This CDR3 contains 13 residues. CDR1 and CDR2 (germline): PRHDT, FYEKMQ (reference sequence). CDR3 region: CASSLDTNYGYTF. For the CDR3, the DNA is TGTGCCAGCAGTCTTGACACCAACTATGGCTACACCTTC.

This clonotype came up a few times. The J gene is TRBJ1-1, the V gene TRBV4-3; possible D gene TRBD1, 5 bases. The germline V gene encodes CDR1 LGHNA and CDR2 YSLEER. Trimming stripped 1 base from V and 5 bases from J, with 17 bases between. The CDR3 sequence is 16 residues long. CDR3 amino acids: CASSQGGTWRGTEAFF. In DNA, the CDR3 is TGCGCCAGCAGCCAAGGGGGGACCTGGAGGGGTACTGAAGCTTTCTTT.

The V gene is TRBV4-3, the J gene TRBJ1-1, with TRBD1 matching 8 bases. Trimming cost V 0 bases and J 4 bases; bases outside gene matches: 1. The CDR3 has 14 residues. The germline CDR1 and CDR2 sequences are LGHNA and YSLEER. The CDR3 DNA follows: TGCGCCAGCAGCCAAGATGGGACAGGCACTGAAGCTTTCTTT. This codes for CASSQDGTGTEAFF.

This clonotype was seen ten or more times. This chain's CDR3 is CASSLVGSDYGYTF. CDR3 nucleotides: TGTGCCAGCAGTTTAGTTGGCAGTGACTATGGCTACACCTTC. The V and J genes are TRBV12-3 or TRBV12-4 and TRBJ1-2; D gene ambiguous. With 1 base removed from V and 3 bases from J, the gap between germline ends came to 9 bases. CDR3 length: 14 residues.

This chain joins TRBV20-1 and TRBJ1-1, with D tentatively TRBD1 (5 bases). Germline V CDR1 and CDR2: DFQATT, SNEGSKA (reference sequence). V lost 4 bases, J lost 4 bases, and 25 bases lay in between. The CDR3 consists of 17 residues. The CDR3 loop reads CSATDPFGGKTVTEAFF. The CDR3 DNA reads TGCAGTGCTACCGATCCCTTCGGGGGTAAGACGGTCACTGAAGCTTTCTTT.

V usage is TRBV11-2 and J usage is TRBJ2-7, with TRBD2 matching over 11 bases. The J call may be incorrect, as the DNA end agrees better with TRBJ2-1. The CDR3 consists of 13 residues. The germline gives CDR1 SGHAT, CDR2 FQNNGV. CDR3 region: CASRTSGSDEQFF. CDR3 nucleotide sequence: TGTGCCAGCAGAACTAGCGGGAGCGATGAGCAGTTCTTC.

This clonotype came up many times. The chain uses TRBV7-2 and TRBJ2-7, with 9 bases aligning to TRBD2. Germline trimming cut 0 bases from V and 7 bases from J; bases unmatched to any gene: 10. This CDR3 spans 16 amino acids. Germline V lookup: CDR1 SGHTA, CDR2 FQGNSA. The CDR3 sequence: CASSLASGSGVDEQYF. The CDR3 region has the DNA TGTGCCAGCAGCTTAGCTAGCGGGAGTGGTGTAGATGAGCAGTACTTC.

V is TRBV2 and J is TRBJ1-1, with D maybe TRBD1 (6 bases). The CDR3 covers 14 residues. CDR1 and CDR2 from the germline V gene are SNHLY and FYNNEI. The germline V and J ends were trimmed by 11 bases and 5 bases, with 21 bases remaining between them. The CDR3 region has the DNA TGTGCCGGCCAAGGGGGTAGGGGTAAGACTGAAGCTTTCTTT. It codes for CAGQGGRGKTEAFF.

The chain combines TRBV6-5 with TRBJ1-5; D call uncertain. V was trimmed by 6 bases and J by 0 bases, leaving 9 bases between them. Germline CDR1 and CDR2: MNHEY and SVGAGI. This CDR3 region has 14 residues. The DNA for the CDR3 is TGTGCCAGCAGCCGGAACTCTAGCAATCAGCCCCAGCATTTT. It codes for CASSRNSSNQPQHF.

As to this clonotype: A much more abundant neighbour one base away suggests this may be a read error. Given the absence of the conserved phenylalanine or tryptophan at the CDR3 end, a read error is likely. V is TRBV14 and J is TRBJ1-1; no definite D call. The CDR3 is 11 residues long. CDR1 SGHDN and CDR2 FVKESK come from the germline V gene. V dropped 0 bases and J dropped 4 bases, with 0 bases sitting between them. The CDR3 is CASSQDTEAFS. CDR3 sequence (DNA): TGTGCCAGCAGCCAAGACACTGAAGCTTTCTCT.

The chain employs TRBV11-2 and TRBJ2-7; D remains ambiguous. The CDR3 totals 13 residues. Germline CDR1 is SGHAT and CDR2 is FQNNGV. V was clipped by 8 bases and J by 6 bases, with 17 bases between them. The CDR3 here is CASLKEPVFEQYF. CDR3 bases: TGTGCCAGCCTCAAAGAGCCCGTTTTCGAGCAGTACTTC.

The CDR3 protein is CASRDRGSGGELFF. CDR3 bases: TGTGCCAGTAGGGACAGGGGAAGTGGCGGGGAGCTGTTTTTT. The V gene is TRBV19, the J gene TRBJ2-2, with 9 bases identical to TRBD1. CDR1 is LNHDA, CDR2 SQIVND, per germline (reference sequence). Trimming removed 6 bases from V and 7 bases from J; junction bases left unmatched: 6. The length of the CDR3 is 14 residues. Based on the CDR3 plus reference TRBV19 and TRBJ2-2, the full variable domain is DGGITQSPKYLFRKEGQNVTLSCEQNLNHDAMYWYRQDPGQGLRLIYYSQIVNDFQKGDIAEGYSVSREKKESFPLTVTSAQKNPTAFYLCASRDRGSGGELFFGEGSRLTVL.

The V call is TRBV19, the J call TRBJ1-5; maybe TRBD1 (5 bases). Per the germline V gene, CDR1 is LNHDA and CDR2 is SQIVND (reference sequence). The CDR3 length is 11 residues. Trimming removed 5 bases from V and 9 bases from J, with 8 bases in between. The CDR3 reads CASSGGGPQHF. DNA for the CDR3: TGTGCCAGTAGTGGCGGGGGGCCCCAGCATTTT.

V is TRBV19 and J is TRBJ1-6; 7 nucleotides align to TRBD1. The CDR3 covers 12 residues. V was pared by 8 bases and J by 10 bases, with 5 bases of the junction left unmatched. Germline lookup yields CDR1 LNHDA and CDR2 SQIVND (reference sequence). The CDR3 region has the DNA TGTGCCAGTCGCGACAGGGAATCACCCCTCCACTTT. Amino acid sequence: CASRDRESPLHF.

This rearrangement joins TRBV6-6 to TRBJ1-6; D is unclear. Germline V gene lookup returns CDR1 MNHNY and CDR2 SVGAGI (reference sequence). V was pared by 2 bases and J by 5 bases, with 10 bases between. The CDR3 consists of 15 residues. The DNA for the CDR3 is TGTGCCAGCAGTTACACGGGCGCCGATAATTCACCCCTCCACTTT. Residues: CASSYTGADNSPLHF.

The V call is TRBV10-1, the J call TRBJ1-1; D uncertain. Trimming pared 1 base from V and 7 bases from J, leaving 10 bases between. The CDR3 runs 13 residues. CDR1 is WNHNN, CDR2 SYGVQD, per germline (reference sequence). Here the CDR3 DNA reads TGCGCCAGCAGTGAGTATGGAGGAGATGAAGCTTTCTTT. Translated, it gives CASSEYGGDEAFF.

The genes are TRBV9 and TRBJ1-1; no definite D call. This CDR3 is built from 12 residues. V gave up 3 bases and J gave up 8 bases, with 11 bases separating them. Germline CDR1 SGDLS, CDR2 YYNGEE. For the CDR3, the DNA is TGTGCCAGCAGCGGATCCGGAAGGGAAGCTTTCTTT. It encodes CASSGSGREAFF.

The V gene is TRBV4-3, the J gene TRBJ1-6; 7 bases are shared with TRBD1. Germline CDR1 reads LGHNA; CDR2 reads YSLEER. V dropped 3 bases and J dropped 8; count of bases not matched to a gene: 7. The CDR3 is made up of 15 amino acids. CDR3: CASSHNRGWDSPLHF. CDR3 bases: TGCGCCAGCAGCCACAACAGGGGTTGGGATTCACCCCTCCACTTT.

This clonotype came up a few times. The chain recombines TRBV19 with TRBJ1-2, with 8 nucleotides matching TRBD1. CDR1 LNHDA and CDR2 SQIVND come from the germline V gene (reference sequence). Trimming took 6 bases from V and 1 from J; bases not matched to a gene: 19. The CDR3 loop spans 19 amino acids. The CDR3 reads CASRGVDRQGKRVNYGYTF. For the CDR3, the DNA is TGTGCCAGTAGGGGAGTAGATCGACAGGGGAAGAGGGTTAACTATGGCTACACCTTC.

For this clonotype: A read error may be the cause here, since a much bigger clone is one base away. The chain carries TRBV29-1 and TRBJ2-2, with 8 positions matching TRBD1. CDR1 and CDR2 (germline): SQVTM, ANQGSEA. This CDR3 region has 15 residues. The CDR3 DNA reads as TGCAGCGTTGAGACGGACAGGGAGAACACCAGGGAGCTGTTTTTT. Protein: CSVETDRENTRELFF.

This clonotype appeared a few times. The chain employs TRBV7-2 and TRBJ2-7, with 9 bases aligning to TRBD2. The CDR3 loop spans 18 amino acids. With 5 bases clipped from V and 2 bases from J, the junction kept 16 bases outside the gene matches. Germline CDR1 is SGHTA and CDR2 is FQGNSA. CDR3 DNA: TGTGCCAGCAGCAAACATTTAGGTGGGCTAGCGGGAACCTACGAGCAGTACTTC. This translates into CASSKHLGGLAGTYEQYF.

This clonotype has at least ten counts. The chain employs TRBV25-1 and TRBJ1-1; tentative D call: TRBD1 (5 bases). Germline assignment: CDR1 MGHDK and CDR2 SYGVNS. CDR3 size: 16 residues. Deletions cut 1 base from V and 4 bases from J, with 16 bases between. The CDR3 loop is CASSELAGSHSTEAFF. CDR3 DNA: TGTGCCAGCAGTGAATTAGCAGGGAGTCATTCCACTGAAGCTTTCTTT. Complete variable domain (other parts from reference TRBV25-1 and TRBJ1-1): EADIYQTPRYLVIGTGKKITLECSQTMGHDKMYWYQQDPGMELHLIHYSYGVNSTEKGDLSSESTVSRIRTEHFPLTLESARPSHTSQYLCASSELAGSHSTEAFFGQGTRLTVV.

The chain employs TRBV27 and TRBJ1-3; D gene ambiguous. Germline V CDR1 and CDR2: MNHEY, SMNVEV (reference sequence). Trimming left V 2 bases short and J 0 bases short, with 8 bases between. There are 15 residues in the CDR3. CDR3 DNA: TGTGCCAGCAGTTTAATGACCCCCTCTGGAAACACCATATATTTT. Its translation: CASSLMTPSGNTIYF.

This chain joins TRBV5-1 and TRBJ1-2, with D possibly TRBD1 on 5 matching bases. The germline V gene has CDR1 SGHRS and CDR2 YFSETQ. V was shortened by 3 bases and J by 0 bases, with 9 bases between the two germline ends. This CDR3 has 14 residues. The CDR3 loop is CASSSQESNYGYTF. The CDR3 region has the DNA TGCGCCAGCAGCTCACAGGAATCTAACTATGGCTACACCTTC.

The CDR3 is CASSQGTGSYGYTF. The CDR3, as DNA: TGTGCCAGCAGCCAGGGGACAGGCTCCTATGGCTACACCTTC. The rearrangement links TRBV16 to TRBJ1-2; 8 bases agree with TRBD1. V lost 3 bases, J lost 4 bases, and 4 bases stayed unmatched. CDR1 and CDR2 (germline): KGHSY, FQNENV. This CDR3 is 14 amino acids long.

The CDR3 DNA sequence: TGTGCCATCACGTCTGTCAGCACAGATACGCAGTATTTT. Residues: CAITSVSTDTQYF. This chain connects TRBV10-3 to TRBJ2-3, with D hard to call. Trimming took off 7 bases at V and 0 bases at J, with 8 bases between the two ends. There are 13 residues in the CDR3. The germline V gene has CDR1 ENHRY and CDR2 SYGVKD.

V is TRBV20-1 and J is TRBJ1-2; perhaps TRBD1 as D (5 bases). Germline CDR1 DFQATT, CDR2 SNEGSKA (reference sequence). There are 16 residues in the CDR3. Trimming took off 1 base at V and 4 bases at J, with 19 bases between the two ends. In DNA, the CDR3 is TGCAGTGCTAGAGCCCCCCCCGCAAGGGGAGGCTATGGCTACACCTTC. Translating gives CSARAPPARGGYGYTF.

V usage is TRBV3-1 and J usage is TRBJ1-5, with TRBD1 as a possible D gene (5 bases). The CDR3 consists of 13 residues. Per the germline V gene, CDR1 is LGHDT and CDR2 is YNNKEL (reference sequence). The ends were cut back, 6 bases at V and 8 bases at J, with 14 bases in the middle. CDR3 nucleotides: TGTGCCAGCAGTCCAGGGTTCCTAAAGCCCCAGCATTTT. This translates into CASSPGFLKPQHF.